The TCR beta chain under discussion was sequenced for a study of cytomegalovirus exposure and HLA in healthy donors. The J segment lost 2 bases and the V segment lost 6 bases, leaving 9 bases of the junction unmatched. Germline assignment: CDR1 MDHEN and CDR2 SYDVKM. The CDR3 consists of 15 residues. Primers included in the PCR were 60 Vbeta and 13 Jbeta primers. Clones were sequenced by immunoSEQ multiplex PCR, and TCRdb holds only the in-frame ones, with some missing. The sample contains about 190,000 clones, roughly 77% of which appear only once. The sequence was obtained from a woman aged 30 to 39 in good health and CMV-seropositive. The sample consisted of PBMCs. V usage is TRBV28 and J usage is TRBJ2-7; TRBD1 aligns across 8 bases. The CDR3 DNA is TGTGCCAGCAGCTCCCACAGGGGGAGGACCTACGAGCAGTACTTC. Its protein product is CASSSHRGRTYEQYF.